This T cell receptor beta chain appears in the sequencing data of a study of OX40 agonist ivuxolimab in advanced cancers. Measured with immunoSEQ multiplex PCR; TCRdb has only the in-frame clones, and not every one. This sample carries about 74,000 clones, around 84% of them seen once, and the ten largest clones take over 5%. This specimen was CD4+ or CD8+ T cells sorted from blood, taken in a trial of the OX40 agonist ivuxolimab. This TCR came from an adult with an advanced solid tumor such as melanoma, head and neck, liver or kidney cancer.

The CDR3 bases are TGTGCCAGCAGTGAAACTAGCGGGGGGGCCAACGTCCTGACTTTC. Amino acids: CASSETSGGANVLTF. The chain is built from TRBV6-1 and TRBJ2-6; 9 positions agree with TRBD2. The germline V gene encodes CDR1 MNHNS and CDR2 SASEGT. The junction had 0 bases not matched to a gene; V was cut back by 2 bases and J by 4 bases. This CDR3 contains 15 residues.